This T cell receptor (beta chain) was identified in a study of CD8+CD57+ T cells in acquired aplastic anemia. Whole-study context: DNA from sorted CD4+ and CD8+ cells averaged around 3.2 ug.

General observations from the study: Patients had around 28 CD8+ CDR3 sequences in common with controls (the shared set).

Ten or more counts support this clonotype. Its target is not known. Genomic DNA acted as the template from which TCR beta VDJ combination and CDR3 sequence profiling were carried out. TCRdb used MiXCR to reprocess the reads, holding one entry per CDR3 protein. The sample includes some 200,000 distinct CDR3 sequences, less than 60% of them seen just once. Patients picked for sequencing had shown CD8+CD57+ cell expansion detected by flow cytometry. Per the germline V gene, CDR1 is SEHNR and CDR2 is FQNEAQ (reference sequence). This CDR3 spans 14 amino acids. The J segment lost 4 bases and the V segment lost 5 bases, leaving 7 bases of the junction unmatched.

The rearrangement joins TRBV7-9 to TRBJ1-2; 7 nucleotides line up with TRBD1. This receptor was obtained from a human donor with aplastic anemia. The sample was sorted CD4+, CD8+, or CD8+CD57+ T cells (not recorded which) from PBMCs. CDR3 nucleotide sequence: TGTGCCAGCAGCAGAAGGGACAGATTCTATGGCTACACCTTC. The encoded protein is CASSRRDRFYGYTF. Based on the CDR3 plus reference TRBV7-9 and TRBJ1-2, the full variable domain is DTGVSQNPRHKITKRGQNVTFRCDPISEHNRLYWYRQTLGQGPEFLTYFQNEAQLEKSRLLSDRFSAERPKGSFSTLEIQRTEQGDSAMYLCASSRRDRFYGYTFGSGTRLTVV.